This T cell receptor beta chain was sequenced for a study of cytomegalovirus exposure and HLA in healthy donors. About this clone itself: Its target is unknown.

Primers: 60 Vbeta forward and 13 Jbeta reverse. Assay: immunoSEQ multiplex PCR; the TCRdb copy retains only in-frame clones and omits some. Seen here are some 120,000 clones, about two thirds observed once, and the top ten hold 6.5% to 8%. This CDR3 spans 16 amino acids. Trimming removed 2 bases from V and 0 bases from J, with 12 bases in between. Germline-derived CDR1 and CDR2 are SGHKS and YYEKEE (reference sequence). General study points: From TCR beta sequences, most subjects' HLA-A and HLA-B alleles were reportedly predicted accurately. Most TCR sequences proved rare, with some public TCRs found in many donors. Fewer N-insertions (relative to the roughly 630-donor mean) were reportedly seen in an Asian-associated ancestry cluster in a later analysis. Trimming of TCR beta V- and J-genes showed a link, identified in a later analysis, to a missense DCLRE1C variant.

The chain uses TRBV5-5 and TRBJ2-4, with no clear D. Input material: PBMCs. This clonotype was sampled from a man in his forties or fifties in good health and CMV-seropositive. The CDR3 region has the DNA TGTGCCAGCAGCTTTGTAGAGTCACTAGCCAAAAACATTCAGTACTTC. Translated, it gives CASSFVESLAKNIQYF.